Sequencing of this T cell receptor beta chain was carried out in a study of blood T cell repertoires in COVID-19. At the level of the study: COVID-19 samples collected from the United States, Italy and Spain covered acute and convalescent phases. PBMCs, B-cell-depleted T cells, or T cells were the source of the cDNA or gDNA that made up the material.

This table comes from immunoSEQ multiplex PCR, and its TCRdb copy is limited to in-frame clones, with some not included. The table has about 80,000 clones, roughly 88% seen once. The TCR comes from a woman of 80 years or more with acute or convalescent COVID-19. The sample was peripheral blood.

Here the CDR3 reads CASSIRGHLKASNEKLFF. CDR3 DNA: TGTGCCAGTAGTATACGAGGACACCTAAAGGCGTCTAATGAAAAACTGTTTTTT. This chain joins TRBV19 and TRBJ1-4; tentatively, D is TRBD1 (5 bases). V lost 2 bases and J lost 3, with 19 bases in between. The CDR3 contains 18 residues. Germline lookup yields CDR1 LNHDA and CDR2 SQIVND (reference sequence).